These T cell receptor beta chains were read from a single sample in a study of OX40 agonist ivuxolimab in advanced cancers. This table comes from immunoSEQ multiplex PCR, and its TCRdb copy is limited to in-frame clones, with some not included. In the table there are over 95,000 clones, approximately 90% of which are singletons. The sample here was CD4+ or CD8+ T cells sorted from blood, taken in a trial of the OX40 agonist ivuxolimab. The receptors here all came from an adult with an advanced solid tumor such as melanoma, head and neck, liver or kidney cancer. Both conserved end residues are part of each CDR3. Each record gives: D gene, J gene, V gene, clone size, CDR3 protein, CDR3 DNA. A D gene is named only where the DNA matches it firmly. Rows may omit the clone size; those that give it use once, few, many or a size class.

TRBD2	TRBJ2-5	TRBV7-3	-	CASSLMTSGGRGTQYF	TGTGCCAGCAGCTTAATGACTAGCGGGGGGCGTGGGACCCAGTACTTC
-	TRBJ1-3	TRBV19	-	CASGPPPPGRQTGNTIYF	TGTGCCAGTGGACCTCCACCCCCAGGTAGACAGACTGGAAACACCATATATTTT
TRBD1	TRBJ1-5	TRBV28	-	CASSSYDRGHAQPQHF	TGTGCCAGCAGTTCTTACGACAGGGGGCACGCTCAGCCCCAGCATTTT
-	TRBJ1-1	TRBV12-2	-	CASRLALWPFGGRTEAFF	TGTGCAAGTCGCTTAGCCCTTTGGCCCTTCGGTGGGAGGACTGAAGCTTTCTTT
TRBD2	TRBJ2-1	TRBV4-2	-	CASSQVRSGGYNEQFF	TGTGCCAGCAGCCAAGTCCGCAGCGGGGGATACAATGAGCAGTTCTTC
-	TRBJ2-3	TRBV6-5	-	CASSYSNPQASPQYF	TGTGCCAGCAGTTACTCGAATCCCCAGGCCTCACCGCAGTATTTT
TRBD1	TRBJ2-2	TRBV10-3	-	CAISRTGEGGELFF	TGTGCCATCAGTCGGACAGGGGAGGGCGGGGAGCTGTTTTTT
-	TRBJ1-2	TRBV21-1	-	CASSKGGGGLYGYTF	TGTGCCAGCAGCAAAGGCGGCGGTGGGCTCTATGGCTACACCTTC
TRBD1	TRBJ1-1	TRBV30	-	CAWTHDRGRTEAFF	TGTGCCTGGACCCATGACAGGGGGCGGACTGAAGCTTTCTTT
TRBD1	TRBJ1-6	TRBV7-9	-	CASTQTGLVNSPLHF	TGTGCCAGCACCCAGACAGGGTTGGTCAATTCACCCCTCCACTTT
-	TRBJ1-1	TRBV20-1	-	CSALLNTEAFF	TGCAGTGCTCTCTTGAACACTGAAGCTTTCTTT
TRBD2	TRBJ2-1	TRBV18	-	CASSLAGAPNEQFF	TGTGCCAGCTCACTAGCGGGGGCCCCTAATGAGCAGTTCTTC
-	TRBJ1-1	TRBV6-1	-	CASSEATLRETEAFF	TGTGCCAGCAGTGAGGCGACCCTGAGAGAGACTGAAGCTTTCTTT
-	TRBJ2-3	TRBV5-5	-	CASSLRVGPSTDTQYF	TGTGCCAGCAGCTTGCGGGTAGGACCCAGCACAGATACGCAGTATTTT
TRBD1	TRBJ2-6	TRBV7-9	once	CASSQAGTASGANVLTF	TGTGCCAGCAGCCAAGCCGGGACAGCCTCTGGGGCCAACGTCCTGACTTTC
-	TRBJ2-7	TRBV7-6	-	CASSLEYHRGDEQYF	TGTGCCAGCAGCTTAGAATATCATAGGGGTGACGAGCAGTACTTC
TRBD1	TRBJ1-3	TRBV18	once	CASSPGQGLSGNTIYF	TGTGCCAGCTCACCGGGACAGGGTTTATCTGGAAACACCATATATTTT
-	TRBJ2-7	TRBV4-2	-	CASSQEGAGKALGQYF	TGTGCCAGCAGCCAAGAAGGGGCTGGCAAGGCTTTGGGGCAGTACTTC
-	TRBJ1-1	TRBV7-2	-	CASSWGQVNTEAFF	TGTGCCAGCAGCTGGGGACAAGTGAACACTGAAGCTTTCTTT
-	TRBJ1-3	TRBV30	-	CAWSSSGNTIYF	TGTGCCTGGAGCAGCTCTGGAAACACCATATATTTT
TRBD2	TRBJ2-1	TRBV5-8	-	CASSIAGRRNEQFF	TGTGCCAGCAGCATAGCGGGGCGGAGGAATGAGCAGTTCTTC
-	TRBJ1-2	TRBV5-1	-	CASSLSGTAGASYGYTF	TGCGCCAGCAGCTTGTCGGGGACGGCAGGGGCTTCCTATGGCTACACCTTC
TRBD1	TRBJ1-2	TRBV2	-	CASSERQGAGYGYTF	TGTGCCAGCAGTGAAAGACAGGGGGCAGGCTATGGCTACACCTTC
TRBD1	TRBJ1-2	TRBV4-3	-	CASSQEYRGSNYGYTF	TGCGCCAGCAGCCAAGAGTACAGGGGATCTAACTATGGCTACACCTTC
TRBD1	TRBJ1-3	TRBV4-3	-	CASSRSGTDGNTIYF	TGCGCCAGCAGCCGATCCGGGACAGATGGAAACACCATATATTTT
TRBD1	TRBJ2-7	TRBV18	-	CASSPPTGTGDYEQYF	TGTGCCAGCTCACCACCGACCGGGACAGGTGACTACGAGCAGTACTTC
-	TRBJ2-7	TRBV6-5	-	CASIRRLGGSYEQYF	TGTGCCAGCATAAGGAGGCTCGGAGGCTCCTACGAGCAGTACTTC
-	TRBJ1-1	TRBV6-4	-	CASSRQEGSTEAFF	TGTGCCAGCAGTCGACAGGAAGGGAGCACTGAAGCTTTCTTT
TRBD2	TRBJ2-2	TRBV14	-	CASSQGRGENTGELFF	TGTGCCAGCAGCCAAGGTCGGGGGGAGAACACCGGGGAGCTGTTTTTT
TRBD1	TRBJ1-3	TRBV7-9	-	CASSLSDRGGNAGNTIYF	TGTGCCAGCAGCTTATCCGACAGGGGTGGAAATGCTGGAAACACCATATATTTT
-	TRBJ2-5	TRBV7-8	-	CASSLVPGVSQETQYF	TGTGCCAGCAGCTTAGTCCCAGGGGTATCCCAAGAGACCCAGTACTTC
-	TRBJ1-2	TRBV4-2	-	CASSHRDWGYTF	TGTGCCAGCAGCCACAGGGATTGGGGCTACACCTTC
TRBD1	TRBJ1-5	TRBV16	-	CASRTGTGGVQPQHF	TGTGCCAGCAGAACCGGGACAGGGGGCGTTCAGCCCCAGCATTTT
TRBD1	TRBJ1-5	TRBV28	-	CASSSLDRKDQPQHF	TGTGCCAGCAGTTCCCTGGACAGGAAGGATCAGCCCCAGCATTTT
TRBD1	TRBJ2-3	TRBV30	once	CAWSVQGTGTDTQYF	TGTGCCTGGAGTGTACAGGGGACGGGCACAGATACGCAGTATTTT
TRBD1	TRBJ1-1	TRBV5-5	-	CASSSQGGAEAFF	TGTGCCAGCAGCTCACAGGGGGGTGCTGAAGCTTTCTTT
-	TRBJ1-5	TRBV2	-	CASSQTENQPQHF	TGTGCCAGCAGTCAGACAGAGAATCAGCCCCAGCATTTT
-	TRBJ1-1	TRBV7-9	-	CASSQQENTEAFF	TGTGCCAGCAGCCAACAGGAGAACACTGAAGCTTTCTTT
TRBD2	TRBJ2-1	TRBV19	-	CASSIASGGYNEQFF	TGTGCCAGTAGTATAGCTAGCGGGGGTTACAATGAGCAGTTCTTC
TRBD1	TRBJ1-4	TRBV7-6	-	CASSLGQGREKLFF	TGTGCCAGCAGCCTGGGACAGGGGCGTGAAAAACTGTTTTTT
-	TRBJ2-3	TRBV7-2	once	CASSHFTNTQYF	TGTGCCAGCAGCCACTTCACAAATACGCAGTATTTT
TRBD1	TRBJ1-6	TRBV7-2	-	CASSLPGQGSSPLHF	TGTGCCAGCAGTTTGCCGGGACAGGGCTCATCGCCCCTCCACTTT
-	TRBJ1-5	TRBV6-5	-	CASSSGGQPQHF	TGTGCCAGCAGTTCAGGAGGACAGCCCCAGCATTTT
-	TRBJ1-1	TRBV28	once	CASSIQGPEAFF	TGTGCCAGCAGCATACAGGGCCCTGAAGCTTTCTTT
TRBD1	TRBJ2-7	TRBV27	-	CASSSIARDSSYEQYF	TGTGCCAGCAGCTCAATCGCGAGGGACAGCTCCTACGAGCAGTACTTC
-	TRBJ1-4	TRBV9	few	CASSVGRVTNEKLFF	TGTGCCAGCAGCGTAGGGCGGGTAACTAATGAAAAACTGTTTTTT
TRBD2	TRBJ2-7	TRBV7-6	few	CASRGEGGREQYF	TGTGCCAGCAGAGGGGAGGGCGGGCGCGAGCAGTACTTC
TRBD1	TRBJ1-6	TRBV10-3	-	CAISERGTGNSPLHF	TGTGCCATCAGTGAGAGAGGGACAGGGAATTCACCCCTCCACTTT
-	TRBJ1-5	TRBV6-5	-	CASSSQGGGQPQHF	TGTGCCAGCAGTTCCCAAGGAGGGGGTCAGCCCCAGCATTTT
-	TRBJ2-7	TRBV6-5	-	CASNTVSSYEQYF	TGTGCCAGCAATACAGTATCCTCCTACGAGCAGTACTTC
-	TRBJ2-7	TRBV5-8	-	CASSLQAPYEQYF	TGTGCCAGCAGCTTACAAGCCCCCTACGAGCAGTACTTC
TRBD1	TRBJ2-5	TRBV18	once	CASSRGTGNQETQYF	TGTGCCAGCTCACGCGGGACAGGGAATCAAGAGACCCAGTACTTC
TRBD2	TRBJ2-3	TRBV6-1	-	CASITGLAGPDTQYF	TGTGCCAGCATCACGGGACTAGCGGGTCCAGATACGCAGTATTTT